These 14 T cell receptor beta chains share one sample of origin, sequenced in a study of T cells in Graves' hyperthyroidism and ophthalmopathy. There were TCR beta CDR3 regions amplified from RNA transcripts. HTBI primers were the set used in a first-round RT-PCR of the TCR CDR3. TCRdb analysed the multiplex PCR reads with MiXCR anew, one entry per CDR3 protein. The data show just over 550,000 distinct CDR3 sequences, around 42% seen once. The source material was peripheral blood or thyroid tissue (not recorded which). The origin of the receptors is a woman under 30 with Graves' hyperthyroidism.

This clonotype has more than one count but fewer than ten. The junction and the germline gene differ at one end; a read error may be behind it. V is TRBV10-1 and J is TRBJ1-5; D unclear. This CDR3 contains 14 residues. The germline V gene encodes CDR1 WNHNN and CDR2 SYGVQD (reference sequence). CDR3 in DNA: TGTGCCAGCAAACCCCGCGGAAGCAATCAGCCCCAGCATTTT. Amino acid sequence: CASKPRGSNQPQHF.

This chain uses TRBV15 with TRBJ1-6, with D tentatively TRBD1 (5 bases). Germline V gene data show CDR1 as LNHNV and CDR2 as YYDKDF (reference sequence). The CDR3 is 13 amino acids. V dropped 5 bases and J dropped 19 bases, with 21 bases sitting between them. CDR3 coding DNA: TGTGCCACCAGCTCGCTTGAGACAGCGGATCGGCACTTT. As protein: CATSSLETADRHF.

This clonotype was observed a few times. The chain employs TRBV7-2 and TRBJ2-7; TRBD1 aligns across 7 bases. The CDR3 has 13 amino acids. The germline V gene encodes CDR1 SGHTA and CDR2 FQGNSA. The junction had 3 bases not matched to a gene; V was cut back by 1 base and J by 6 bases. In DNA, the CDR3 is TGTGCCAGCAGCTTAGTACAGGGGAGCGAGCAGTACTTC. Protein product: CASSLVQGSEQYF.

This clonotype was picked up many times. The J gene is TRBJ1-5, the V gene TRBV7-3; the D gene is possibly TRBD1 (5 bases). Looked up from germline, CDR1 is SGHTA and CDR2 is FQGTGA. This CDR3 region has 13 residues. Trimming stripped 5 bases from V and 7 bases from J, with 12 bases between. The CDR3 region is CASSRDSGQPQHF. The CDR3 DNA follows: TGTGCCAGCAGCCGGGACTCAGGGCAGCCCCAGCATTTT. The variable domain in full, with the rest retrieved from reference TRBV7-3 and TRBJ1-5, is GAGVSQTPSNKVTEKGKYVELRCDPISGHTALYWYRQSLGQGPEFLIYFQGTGAADDSGLPNDRFFAVRPEGSVSTLKIQRTERGDSAVYLCASSRDSGQPQHFGDGTRLSIL.

The chain links TRBV25-1 to TRBJ2-5; D gene uncertain. Germline V gives CDR1 MGHDK, CDR2 SYGVNS. Trimming pared 11 bases from V and 1 base from J, leaving 11 bases between. This CDR3 is 12 amino acids long. CDR3 sequence reads: CAGVVGQETQYF. CDR3 bases: TGTGCCGGCGTGGTGGGCCAAGAGACCCAGTACTTC.

This clonotype came up once. One end of the junction fails to match germline, which may point to a read error. The chain employs TRBV10-3 and TRBJ1-2; D uncertain. Germline V gene data show CDR1 as ENHRY and CDR2 as SYGVKD. The CDR3 is 11 amino acids. This CDR3 reads CASSEGGGCTF. The CDR3 DNA reads TGTGCCAGCAGTGAGGGAGGAGGCTGCACCTTC.

This clonotype has ten or more counts. The chain employs TRBV7-2 and TRBJ2-6; D uncertain. This CDR3 contains 15 residues. V lost 5 bases to trimming and J lost 0 bases, with 8 bases between them. Germline assignment: CDR1 SGHTA and CDR2 FQGNSA. In DNA, the CDR3 is TGTGCCAGCAGCGAATTCAACTCTGGGGCCAACGTCCTGACTTTC. Translated: CASSEFNSGANVLTF.

With regard to this clonotype: Because it lacks the conserved phenylalanine or tryptophan at the end, this CDR3 is likely a read error. This chain connects TRBV7-2 to TRBJ1-2; 11 bases are a match to TRBD1. With V trimmed by 5 bases and J by 5 bases, 7 bases remained unmatched. Germline lookup yields CDR1 SGHTA and CDR2 FQGNSA. The CDR3 contains 15 residues. The CDR3 DNA sequence: TGTGCCAGCAGCCGGACAGGGGGCTTAAAGTATGGCTACACCTTA. Its protein is CASSRTGGLKYGYTL.

This clonotype has a handful of counts. The rearrangement joins TRBV2 to TRBJ1-2; D is unresolved. The CDR3 length is 13 residues. Deletions cut 7 bases from V and 5 bases from J, with 14 bases between. Germline V gene sequence: CDR1 SNHLY, CDR2 FYNNEI. The CDR3 spells CASTPEGWYGYTF. In nucleotides, the CDR3 is TGTGCCAGCACTCCTGAGGGATGGTATGGCTACACCTTC.

V and J are TRBV7-2 and TRBJ2-7; D unresolved. Trimming took 5 bases from V and 6 from J, leaving 23 bases between them. The V gene's germline CDR1 is SGHTA and CDR2 FQGNSA. CDR3 size: 16 residues. The CDR3 DNA reads as TGTGCCAGCAGCCGCGCACCCCCAACCCTCCCGGTCGAGCAGTACTTC. Translation gives CASSRAPPTLPVEQYF.

The chain couples TRBV20-1 to TRBJ2-7, with D maybe TRBD2 (5 bases). This CDR3 spans 13 amino acids. The V gene's germline CDR1 is DFQATT and CDR2 SNEGSKA (reference sequence). V gave up 3 bases and J gave up 3 bases, with 12 bases separating them. CDR3 in amino acids: CSASDELVYEQYF. The CDR3 bases are TGCAGTGCTAGTGATGAACTAGTCTACGAGCAGTACTTC.

This clonotype has ten or more counts. This chain uses TRBV15 with TRBJ2-7, with a possible D match to TRBD2 (5 bases). The CDR3 covers 14 residues. CDR1 is LNHNV and CDR2 is YYDKDF in the germline V gene (reference sequence). V was pared by 0 bases and J by 3 bases, with 9 bases between. CDR3 in amino acids: CATSREGLNYEQYF. The CDR3 nucleotides are TGTGCCACCAGCAGAGAAGGACTGAACTACGAGCAGTACTTC.

This clonotype was observed many times. This chain links TRBV19 with TRBJ1-2; no definite D call. V dropped 5 bases and J dropped 0 bases, with 10 bases sitting between them. Germline CDR1 and CDR2: LNHDA and SQIVND (reference sequence). This CDR3 is 14 amino acids long. This chain's CDR3 is CASSEISANYGYTF. CDR3 bases: TGTGCCAGTAGTGAAATTTCCGCTAACTATGGCTACACCTTC.

In its sample, this clonotype was seen many times. The rearrangement joins TRBV24-1 to TRBJ1-5, with unresolved D. From germline, CDR1 is KGHDR and CDR2 SFDVKD. The V gene lost 10 bases and the J gene lost 6 bases, with 18 bases spanning the gap. The CDR3 sequence is 14 residues long. The CDR3 here is CATAEDGLSQPQHF. Written as DNA, the CDR3 is TGTGCCACTGCTGAGGATGGGTTAAGTCAGCCCCAGCATTTT.